This T cell receptor beta chain originates from a study of a mutant IDH1 vaccine in newly diagnosed glioma. Profiling relied on immunoSEQ multiplex PCR, and the TCRdb table lists in-frame clones only, not all of them. This table holds around 50,000 clones, around 80% found once. This clone has just a few counts. Its antigen is unknown. Time point indicated: week 5, during vaccination. Each dose delivered 300 ug of mutant IDH1 20-mer peptide subcutaneously with imiquimod. This material consisted of PBMCs, taken from a glioma patient whose treatment included an IDH1 peptide vaccine. The source is a man aged 50 or older with glioma.

CDR3 nucleotide sequence: TGTGCCAGCAGCCAAGAGTGGGGGGCAGGGGCTTTCTTT. Translated: CASSQEWGAGAFF. This sequence joins TRBV14 and TRBJ1-1, with D perhaps TRBD1 (6 bases). This CDR3 comprises 13 residues. V lost 0 bases, J lost 11 bases, and 13 bases lay in between. CDR1 and CDR2 (germline): SGHDN, FVKESK.